A single sample gave rise to the 21 T cell receptor beta chains below, sequenced in a study of cytomegalovirus exposure and HLA in healthy donors. Libraries were prepared by immunoSEQ multiplex PCR; TCRdb keeps only in-frame clonotypes and omits some of them. Here the sample spans 85,000 to 90,000 clones, approximately 96% being singletons. Sequenced: PBMCs. The receptors were gathered from a young man in good health and CMV-seronegative.

The chain joins TRBV30 to TRBJ1-6; no definite D call. This CDR3 comprises 13 residues. Trimming removed 3 bases at V and 9 bases at J, with 12 bases between. CDR1 is GTSNPN and CDR2 is SVGIG in the germline V gene (reference sequence). The chain's CDR3 is CAWSPHSSSPLHF. In DNA, the CDR3 is TGTGCCTGGAGCCCCCACTCGAGTTCACCCCTCCACTTT.

The chain combines TRBV27 with TRBJ1-2; a possible D gene is TRBD1 (5 bases). Germline V CDR1 and CDR2: MNHEY, SMNVEV (reference sequence). Trimming pared 6 bases from V and 4 bases from J, leaving 18 bases between. The CDR3 is made up of 15 amino acids. CDR3 nucleotides: TGTGCCAGCAGCCCAGTTCGCGACAGAAGCTATGGCTACACCTTC. It codes for CASSPVRDRSYGYTF.

This clone is a singleton in its sample. The gene calls are TRBV7-8 and TRBJ1-3, with D possibly being TRBD1 (6 bases). Looked up from germline, CDR1 is SGHVS and CDR2 is FQNEAQ. Trimming took 2 bases from V and 4 from J, leaving 12 bases between them. The CDR3 sequence is 15 residues long. The CDR3, as DNA: TGTGCCAGCAGCTTACAGGGGAAGACAGGAAACACCATATATTTT. Its protein product is CASSLQGKTGNTIYF.

The CDR3 here is CASSGLQGKKLFF. The CDR3 region has the DNA TGTGCCAGCAGCGGCCTACAGGGGAAAAAACTGTTTTTT. The chain couples TRBV9 to TRBJ1-4; 7 bases are shared with TRBD1. The J segment lost 9 bases and the V segment lost 3 bases, leaving 5 bases of the junction unmatched. CDR1 SGDLS and CDR2 YYNGEE come from the germline V gene. CDR3 length: 13 residues.

V is TRBV28 and J is TRBJ1-5, with a tentative D call TRBD1 (6 bases). CDR1 and CDR2 (germline): MDHEN, SYDVKM. Trimming took off 1 base at V and 5 bases at J, with 9 bases between the two ends. This CDR3 has 14 residues. Written as DNA, the CDR3 is TGTGCCAGCAGTTTATTACAGGGCGATCAGCCCCAGCATTTT. Residues: CASSLLQGDQPQHF.

This chain uses TRBV19 with TRBJ2-3, with a possible D match to TRBD1 (5 bases). The ends were cut back, 5 bases at V and 4 bases at J, with 16 bases in the middle. Looked up from germline, CDR1 is LNHDA and CDR2 is SQIVND (reference sequence). The CDR3 is made up of 15 amino acids. CDR3 sequence reads: CASSLRGATPDTQYF. CDR3 coding DNA: TGTGCCAGTAGTCTAAGGGGCGCGACGCCAGATACGCAGTATTTT.

This clone was seen a single time. This chain connects TRBV5-5 to TRBJ1-4; the match to TRBD1 covers 8 bases. Germline trimming cut 3 bases from V and 12 bases from J; bases unmatched to any gene: 7. The CDR3 has 13 amino acids. Germline CDR1 is SGHKS and CDR2 is YYEKEE (reference sequence). The CDR3 nucleotides are TGTGCCAGCAGCTCTGCCGGACAGGGCGAACTGTTTTTT. Protein: CASSSAGQGELFF.

CDR3 DNA sequence: TGTGCCAGCAGTTTTGGACTGCCCACAGATACGCAGTATTTT. Translating it yields CASSFGLPTDTQYF. The chain employs TRBV27 and TRBJ2-3, with D possibly being TRBD2 (5 bases). V gave up 3 bases and J gave up 2 bases, with 9 bases separating them. This CDR3 is built from 14 residues. Germline V gene sequence: CDR1 MNHEY, CDR2 SMNVEV (reference sequence).

J is TRBJ2-7 and V is TRBV7-2; TRBD1 might be the D (5 bases). The CDR3 loop spans 14 amino acids. The V end was cut by 1 base, the J end by 1 base, with 8 bases between. The germline V gene encodes CDR1 SGHTA and CDR2 FQGNSA. The CDR3 loop reads CASSLEGYSYEQYV. CDR3 in DNA: TGTGCCAGCAGCTTAGAGGGGTATTCCTACGAGCAGTACGTC.

The chain employs TRBV19 and TRBJ1-5, with TRBD1 matching 7 bases. V was pared by 2 bases and J by 2 bases, with 6 bases of the junction left unmatched. The CDR3 has 16 residues. The germline gives CDR1 LNHDA, CDR2 SQIVND (reference sequence). CDR3 sequence (DNA): TGTGCCAGTAGTATACATCAGGGGGTCGGCAATCAGCCCCAGCATTTT. Encoded protein: CASSIHQGVGNQPQHF.

V and J are TRBV15 and TRBJ2-3, with TRBD2 identical over 7 bases. Per the germline V gene, CDR1 is LNHNV and CDR2 is YYDKDF (reference sequence). The CDR3 is 16 residues long. The junction had 10 bases not matched to a gene; V was cut back by 3 bases and J by 4 bases. The CDR3 here is CATSRGSSGKSDTQYF. The CDR3 region has the DNA TGTGCCACCAGCAGGGGGTCCAGCGGGAAGTCAGATACGCAGTATTTT.

The rearrangement uses TRBV27 and TRBJ1-5; 12 nucleotides line up with TRBD1. The CDR3 contains 15 residues. The V segment lost 5 bases and the J segment 5 bases; nucleotides outside the gene matches: 4. Germline V gene lookup returns CDR1 MNHEY and CDR2 SMNVEV (reference sequence). This chain's CDR3 is CASSLGTGGDQPQHF. CDR3 nucleotide sequence: TGTGCCAGCAGTCTAGGGACAGGGGGCGATCAGCCCCAGCATTTT.

J is TRBJ2-5 and V is TRBV5-6; TRBD1 might be the D (6 bases). The germline V gene encodes CDR1 SGHDT and CDR2 YYEEEE. Trimming took 1 base from V and 0 from J, leaving 16 bases between them. This CDR3 has 17 residues. The CDR3: CASSLSQDSLYQETQYF. The CDR3 DNA sequence: TGTGCCAGCAGCTTGTCCCAGGACAGCTTGTACCAAGAGACCCAGTACTTC. Variable domain in full (rest from reference TRBV5-6 and TRBJ2-5): DAGVTQSPTHLIKTRGQQVTLRCSPKSGHDTVSWYQQALGQGPQFIFQYYEEEERQRGNFPDRFSGHQFPNYSSELNVNALLLGDSALYLCASSLSQDSLYQETQYFGPGTRLLVL.

This chain connects TRBV9 to TRBJ1-2, with unresolved D. V lost 4 bases and J lost 8, with 12 bases in between. Looked up from germline, CDR1 is SGDLS and CDR2 is YYNGEE. This CDR3 contains 12 residues. The DNA for the CDR3 is TGTGCCAGCAGCCCGCCAGCGGGGGGCTACACCTTC. Protein product: CASSPPAGGYTF.

This chain connects TRBV5-4 to TRBJ2-2; 12 bases are shared with TRBD2. Germline loops: CDR1 SGHNT, CDR2 YYREEE (reference sequence). Trimming cost V 4 bases and J 4 bases; bases outside gene matches: 5. There are 16 residues in the CDR3. The CDR3 is CASSPGGLAGTGELFF. The CDR3 bases are TGTGCCAGCAGCCCCGGGGGACTAGCGGGCACCGGGGAGCTGTTTTTT.

This sequence joins TRBV27 and TRBJ2-1; 11 positions match TRBD2. CDR1 and CDR2 (germline): MNHEY, SMNVEV (reference sequence). The V and J ends lost 4 bases and 4 bases, in that order; junction bases with no gene match: 9. This CDR3 has 17 residues. In DNA, the CDR3 is TGTGCCAGCAGTTCCCTCCTGACTAGCGGGACTTACAATGAGCAGTTCTTC. Translating gives CASSSLLTSGTYNEQFF.

J is TRBJ2-5 and V is TRBV27, with 12 bases that match TRBD1. V shed 5 bases, J shed 4 bases, and the junction held 17 bases outside the gene matches. The CDR3 loop spans 19 amino acids. CDR1 is MNHEY and CDR2 is SMNVEV in the germline V gene (reference sequence). CDR3 DNA sequence: TGTGCCAGCAGTCCCTACTTGTTTCGGGACAGGGGGCGCGGAGAGACCCAGTACTTC. Residues: CASSPYLFRDRGRGETQYF.

The chain joins TRBV27 to TRBJ1-5; D possibly corresponds to TRBD1 (5 bases). The CDR3 consists of 15 residues. The germline V and J ends were trimmed by 6 bases and 3 bases, with 15 bases remaining between them. CDR1 and CDR2 from the germline V gene are MNHEY and SMNVEV (reference sequence). The CDR3 DNA reads TGTGCCAGCAGATATGACAGCAACTCCAATCAGCCCCAGCATTTT. Its protein product is CASRYDSNSNQPQHF.

As DNA, the CDR3 is TGTGCCAGCAGACTAGCGGGAGCCCAAGAGACCCAGTACTTC. Translated, it gives CASRLAGAQETQYF. V is TRBV27 and J is TRBJ2-5; 11 positions match TRBD2. The CDR3 spans 14 residues. CDR1 and CDR2 (germline): MNHEY, SMNVEV (reference sequence). The V segment lost 6 bases and the J segment 1 base; nucleotides outside the gene matches: 1.

The chain uses TRBV5-4 and TRBJ2-1, with a weak D call TRBD1 (8 bases). The ends were cut back, 4 bases at V and 6 bases at J, with 20 bases in the middle. The germline CDR1 and CDR2 sequences are SGHNT and YYREEE (reference sequence). The CDR3 is 16 amino acids. CDR3 coding DNA: TGTGCCAGCAGCCCCCAGGGGGCCCTAGCGGCCAATGAGCAGTTCTTC. Translated: CASSPQGALAANEQFF.

V gene TRBV19 combines with J gene TRBJ1-2; no clear D. The CDR3 contains 15 residues. Germline V CDR1 and CDR2: LNHDA, SQIVND (reference sequence). Between the trimmed V and J ends, which lost 0 bases and 8 bases, there was a span of 16 bases. In DNA, the CDR3 is TGTGCCAGTAGTATAGATGGAGACGGCACGAGCGGCTACACCTTC. This encodes CASSIDGDGTSGYTF.